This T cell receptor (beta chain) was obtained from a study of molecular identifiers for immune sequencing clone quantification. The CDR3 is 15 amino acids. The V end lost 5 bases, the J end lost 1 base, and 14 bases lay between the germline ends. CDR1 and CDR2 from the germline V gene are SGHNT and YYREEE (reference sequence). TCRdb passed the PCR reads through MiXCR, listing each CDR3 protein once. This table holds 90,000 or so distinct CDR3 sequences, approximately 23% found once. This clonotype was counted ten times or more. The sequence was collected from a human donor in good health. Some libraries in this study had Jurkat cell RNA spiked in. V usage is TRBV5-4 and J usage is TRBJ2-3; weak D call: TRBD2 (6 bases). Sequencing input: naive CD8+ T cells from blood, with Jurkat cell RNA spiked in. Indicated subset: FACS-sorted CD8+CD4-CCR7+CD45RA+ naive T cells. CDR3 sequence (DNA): TGTGCCAGCAGGTGGGGGGAGGCCGGCACAGATACGCAGTATTTT. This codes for CASRWGEAGTDTQYF.